This T cell receptor beta chain was captured by sequencing in a study of T cell responses to AZD1222 COVID-19 vaccine. Overall study findings and caveats: Across the whole spike, CD4 TCRs peaked at regions 160-218 and 743-854. Reportedly, nearly half the spike-specific TCRs target unmutated variant regions.

The J segment lost 7 bases and the V segment lost 7 bases, leaving 12 bases of the junction unmatched. This CDR3 comprises 15 residues. CDR1 and CDR2 (germline): SGHNT, YYREEE (reference sequence). The data were produced by immunoSEQ multiplex PCR, yet TCRdb's version contains in-frame clones alone and is incomplete. The repertoire has 98,000 or so clones, approximately 89% of them found once; the top ten carry about 3%. In its sample, this clone was seen once. The target antigen is unknown. The V call is TRBV5-4, the J call TRBJ2-1; the match to TRBD1 covers 9 bases. The sequence was collected from an adult in good health. The sequencing used peripheral blood, collected on day 0 of MenACWY control vaccination. The CDR3 loop is CASGARDRAFNEQFF. The CDR3 nucleotides read TGTGCCAGCGGCGCCCGGGACAGGGCCTTTAATGAGCAGTTCTTC.